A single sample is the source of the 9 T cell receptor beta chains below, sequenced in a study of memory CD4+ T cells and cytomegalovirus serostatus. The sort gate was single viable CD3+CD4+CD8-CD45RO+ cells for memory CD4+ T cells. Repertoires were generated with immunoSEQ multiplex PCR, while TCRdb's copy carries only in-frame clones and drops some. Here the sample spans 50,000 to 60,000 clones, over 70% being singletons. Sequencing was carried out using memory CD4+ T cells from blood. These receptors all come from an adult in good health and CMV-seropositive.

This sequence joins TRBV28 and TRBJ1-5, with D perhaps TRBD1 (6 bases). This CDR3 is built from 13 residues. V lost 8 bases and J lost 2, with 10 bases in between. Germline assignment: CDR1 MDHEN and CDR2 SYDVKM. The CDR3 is CASSWGRNQPQHF. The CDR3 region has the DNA TGTGCCAGCTCTTGGGGGCGCAATCAGCCCCAGCATTTT.

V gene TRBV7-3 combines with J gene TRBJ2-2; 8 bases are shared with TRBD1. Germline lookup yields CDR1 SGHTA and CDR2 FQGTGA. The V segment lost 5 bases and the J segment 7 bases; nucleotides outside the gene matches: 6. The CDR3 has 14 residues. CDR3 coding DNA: TGTGCCAGCAGCCCCCGACAGGGGTACGGGGAGCTGTTTTTT. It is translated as CASSPRQGYGELFF.

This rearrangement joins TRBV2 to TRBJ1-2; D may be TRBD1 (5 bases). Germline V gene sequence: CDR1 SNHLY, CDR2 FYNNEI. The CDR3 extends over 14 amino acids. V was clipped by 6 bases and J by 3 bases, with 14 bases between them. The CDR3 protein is CASRIDRQDYGYTF. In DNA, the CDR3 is TGTGCCAGCAGGATCGACAGACAAGACTATGGCTACACCTTC. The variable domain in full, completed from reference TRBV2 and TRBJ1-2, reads EPEVTQTPSHQVTQMGQEVILRCVPISNHLYFYWYRQILGQKVEFLVSFYNNEISEKSEIFDDQFSVERPDGSNFTLKIRSTKLEDSAMYFCASRIDRQDYGYTFGSGTRLTVV.

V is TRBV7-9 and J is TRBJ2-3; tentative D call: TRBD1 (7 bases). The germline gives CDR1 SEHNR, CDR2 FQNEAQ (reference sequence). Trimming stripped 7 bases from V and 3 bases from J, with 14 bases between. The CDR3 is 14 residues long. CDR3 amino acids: CASTWAGGTDTQYF. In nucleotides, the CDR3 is TGTGCCAGCACCTGGGCAGGGGGGACAGATACGCAGTATTTT.

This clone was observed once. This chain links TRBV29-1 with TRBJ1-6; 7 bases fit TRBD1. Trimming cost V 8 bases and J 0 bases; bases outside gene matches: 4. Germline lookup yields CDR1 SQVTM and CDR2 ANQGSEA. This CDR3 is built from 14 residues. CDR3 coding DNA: TGCAGCCCCAGGGGGAGCTCCTATAATTCACCCCTCCACTTT. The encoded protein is CSPRGSSYNSPLHF.

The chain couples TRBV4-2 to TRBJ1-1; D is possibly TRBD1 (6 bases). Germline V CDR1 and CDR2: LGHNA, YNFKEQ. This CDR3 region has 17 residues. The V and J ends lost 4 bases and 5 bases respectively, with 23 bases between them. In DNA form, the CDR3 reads TGTGCCAGCAGCCCAATCCCAACGGGACAAGCTAGAACTGAAGCTTTCTTT. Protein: CASSPIPTGQARTEAFF.

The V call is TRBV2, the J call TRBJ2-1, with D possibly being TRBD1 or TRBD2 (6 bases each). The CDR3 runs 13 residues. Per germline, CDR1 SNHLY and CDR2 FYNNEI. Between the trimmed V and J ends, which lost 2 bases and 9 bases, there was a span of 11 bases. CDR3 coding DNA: TGTGCCAGCAGTGAAAGGGGGGCCGGTGAGCAGTTCTTC. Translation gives CASSERGAGEQFF.

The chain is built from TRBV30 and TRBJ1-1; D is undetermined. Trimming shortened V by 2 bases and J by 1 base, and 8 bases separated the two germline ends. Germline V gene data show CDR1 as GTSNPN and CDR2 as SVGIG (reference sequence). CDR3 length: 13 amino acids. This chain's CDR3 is CAWSRAENTEAFF. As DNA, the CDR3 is TGTGCCTGGAGTCGGGCAGAGAACACTGAAGCTTTCTTT.

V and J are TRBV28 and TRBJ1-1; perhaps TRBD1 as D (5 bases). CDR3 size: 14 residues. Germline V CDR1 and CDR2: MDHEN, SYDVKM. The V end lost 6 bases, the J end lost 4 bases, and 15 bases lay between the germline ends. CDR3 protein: CASRLPQGSTEAFF. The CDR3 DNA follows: TGTGCCAGCAGGCTGCCGCAGGGCAGCACTGAAGCTTTCTTT.